What follows are 13 T cell receptor beta chains derived from one specimen sequenced in a study of cytomegalovirus exposure and HLA in healthy donors. A multiplex PCR was run with 60 Vbeta primers and 13 Jbeta primers. TCRdb keeps only in-frame clones here, not all; method: immunoSEQ multiplex PCR. The sample records 200,000 or so clones, 80% to 85% being singletons. Sequencing was carried out using PBMCs. The receptor set was obtained from a woman under 30 in good health and CMV-seronegative.

The genes are TRBV14 and TRBJ2-7; tentatively, D is TRBD1 (6 bases). V was pared by 3 bases and J by 2 bases, with 14 bases between. Looked up from germline, CDR1 is SGHDN and CDR2 is FVKESK. This CDR3 spans 15 amino acids. CDR3 sequence: CASSHITGFPYEQYF. DNA for the CDR3: TGTGCCAGCAGCCATATCACAGGGTTTCCCTACGAGCAGTACTTC.

This clone was recorded once. The V and J genes are TRBV14 and TRBJ1-2; D remains ambiguous. This CDR3 region has 15 residues. Germline CDR1 SGHDN, CDR2 FVKESK. V dropped 1 base and J dropped 4 bases, with 13 bases sitting between them. The CDR3 region is CASSQVVEPFYGYTF. CDR3 bases: TGTGCCAGCAGCCAAGTGGTAGAACCCTTCTATGGCTACACCTTC.

V gene TRBV7-6 combines with J gene TRBJ2-3; maybe TRBD2 (5 bases). CDR1 is SGHVS, CDR2 FNYEAQ, per germline. The ends were cut back, 2 bases at V and 8 bases at J, with 8 bases in the middle. This CDR3 is built from 12 residues. The CDR3: CASSLIAGTQYF. The CDR3 DNA reads TGTGCCAGCAGCTTAATTGCGGGTACGCAGTATTTT.

J is TRBJ2-2 and V is TRBV7-3; 10 bases are a match to TRBD2. The J segment lost 6 bases and the V segment lost 2 bases, leaving 15 bases of the junction unmatched. The CDR3 has 19 amino acids. Germline V gives CDR1 SGHTA, CDR2 FQGTGA. CDR3 amino acids: CASSLWPLASGSKAGELFF. The CDR3 DNA reads TGTGCCAGCAGCTTATGGCCCCTGGCTAGCGGGAGCAAAGCCGGGGAGCTGTTTTTT.

The chain joins TRBV2 to TRBJ2-2, with no clear D. CDR3 size: 12 residues. The V end lost 2 bases, the J end lost 5 bases, and 3 bases lay between the germline ends. The germline V gene encodes CDR1 SNHLY and CDR2 FYNNEI. The CDR3: CASSELTGELFF. The CDR3 bases are TGTGCCAGCAGTGAACTTACCGGGGAGCTGTTTTTT. Filled out from reference TRBV2 and TRBJ2-2, the complete variable domain reads EPEVTQTPSHQVTQMGQEVILRCVPISNHLYFYWYRQILGQKVEFLVSFYNNEISEKSEIFDDQFSVERPDGSNFTLKIRSTKLEDSAMYFCASSELTGELFFGEGSRLTVL.

This rearrangement joins TRBV28 to TRBJ2-5; 13 nucleotides agree with TRBD2. The CDR3 covers 16 residues. After removal of 10 bases from V and 5 bases from J, the junction contained 13 bases not matched to a gene. Germline V gene lookup returns CDR1 MDHEN and CDR2 SYDVKM. CDR3 bases: TGTGCCACCAAACTGGGGGGACTAGCGGGACAGGAGACCCAGTACTTC. Residues: CATKLGGLAGQETQYF.

This chain uses TRBV29-1 with TRBJ2-1; D is uncertain. The V gene's germline CDR1 is SQVTM and CDR2 ANQGSEA. The CDR3 is 13 residues long. In DNA, the CDR3 is TGCGAGAGATGGCCAGACAATTACAATGAGCAGTTCTTC. It is translated as CERWPDNYNEQFF.

The V and J genes are TRBV7-9 and TRBJ1-1; a possible D gene is TRBD1 (6 bases). Germline V gives CDR1 SEHNR, CDR2 FQNEAQ (reference sequence). The V end lost 3 bases, the J end lost 2 bases, and 10 bases lay between the germline ends. This CDR3 is 14 amino acids long. CDR3 protein: CASSFGDTNTEAFF. The CDR3 region has the DNA TGTGCCAGCAGCTTCGGGGACACCAACACTGAAGCTTTCTTT.

This CDR3 is CASNPYGGMRGRPQHF. CDR3 sequence (DNA): TGTGCCAGCAACCCATACGGGGGTATGAGAGGTCGGCCCCAGCATTTT. The chain employs TRBV28 and TRBJ1-5; TRBD1 might be the D (5 bases). The CDR3 contains 16 residues. The V end was cut by 7 bases, the J end by 9 bases, with 25 bases between. Germline lookup yields CDR1 MDHEN and CDR2 SYDVKM.

The chain uses TRBV18 and TRBJ1-1, with D possibly being TRBD1 (6 bases). Trimming took 2 bases from V and 5 from J, leaving 18 bases between them. The germline V gene encodes CDR1 KGHSH and CDR2 LQKENI. The CDR3 length is 16 residues. The CDR3 nucleotides are TGTGCCAGCTCACCAACACCGGGACACGGGAAAACTGAAGCTTTCTTT. Encoded protein: CASSPTPGHGKTEAFF.

The chain uses TRBV27 and TRBJ2-7; 9 bases map to TRBD1. Germline V gene data show CDR1 as MNHEY and CDR2 as SMNVEV (reference sequence). The trim removed 5 bases at V and 0 bases at J, leaving 11 bases unmatched. The CDR3 is 17 amino acids. The CDR3 here is CASSGTGSFYFSYEQYF. The CDR3 DNA reads TGTGCCAGCAGTGGGACAGGGTCTTTCTATTTCTCCTACGAGCAGTACTTC.

This sequence joins TRBV5-8 and TRBJ1-1; D is ambiguous. Trimming left V 3 bases short and J 8 bases short, with 11 bases between. Germline CDR1 SGHTS, CDR2 YDEGEE. The CDR3 runs to 12 residues. In nucleotides, the CDR3 is TGTGCCAGCAGCTACGGGGTGCTGGAAGCTTTCTTT. This translates into CASSYGVLEAFF.

This clone has more than one count but fewer than ten. The chain links TRBV19 to TRBJ2-7; 8 positions agree with TRBD1. The germline V gene encodes CDR1 LNHDA and CDR2 SQIVND (reference sequence). The J segment lost 2 bases and the V segment lost 11 bases, leaving 11 bases of the junction unmatched. CDR3 length: 14 amino acids. CDR3 sequence: CASSYGTGAYEQYF. CDR3 bases: TGTGCCTCTAGCTACGGGACAGGAGCCTACGAGCAGTACTTC.